These T cell receptor beta chains were read from a single sample in a study of blood T cell repertoires in COVID-19. TCRdb's copy holds only in-frame clones and misses some; the assay was immunoSEQ multiplex PCR. Here the sample spans some 230,000 clones, 65% to 85% being singletons. Material for sequencing was peripheral blood. The receptors originated from a woman in her thirties who had recovered from COVID-19. Each CDR3 is given with its conserved first and last residue. D genes are given only for firm matches. Expanded clones are given a class, and other clones once, few, many or no size at all.

d_gene,j_gene,abundance,v_gene,CDR3aa,CDR3nt
.,TRBJ2-3,.,TRBV4-1,CASSQGTHSMETQYF,TGCGCCAGCTCTCAAGGAACCCATTCAATGGAGACGCAGTATTTT
.,TRBJ1-5,.,TRBV13,CASSLKGGGQPQHF,TGTGCCAGCAGCTTGAAAGGGGGTGGACAGCCCCAGCATTTT
.,TRBJ1-2,.,TRBV28,CASSFEGNYGYTF,TGTGCCAGCAGTTTCGAGGGTAACTATGGCTACACCTTC
TRBD1,TRBJ1-6,.,TRBV7-9,CASSPRQGNSPLHF,TGTGCCAGCAGCCCCAGACAGGGGAATTCACCCCTCCACTTT
.,TRBJ2-1,.,TRBV30,CAWSGTHSSEQFF,TGTGCCTGGAGCGGGACTCACAGCAGTGAGCAGTTCTTC
.,TRBJ1-5,once,TRBV5-6,CASSLVGRRQPQHF,TGTGCCAGCAGCTTGGTTGGCAGGCGTCAGCCCCAGCATTTT
TRBD1,TRBJ1-4,.,TRBV4-2,CASTYETGGNEKLFF,TGTGCCAGCACCTATGAAACAGGGGGTAATGAAAAACTGTTTTTT
TRBD2,TRBJ2-7,.,TRBV9,CASSVGGGVPSGSSKQYF,TGTGCCAGCAGCGTAGGAGGCGGTGTTCCTAGCGGGAGTTCGAAGCAGTACTTC
.,TRBJ1-2,.,TRBV28,CASNQGGHGYTF,TGTGCCAGCAATCAGGGCGGTCATGGCTACACCTTC
TRBD2,TRBJ2-7,.,TRBV11-2,CASSFSSGRAIEQYF,TGTGCCAGCAGCTTCTCTAGCGGGAGGGCGATAGAGCAGTACTTC
TRBD2,TRBJ2-1,once,TRBV25-1,CASSEVRIAGTPYNEQFF,TGTGCCAGCAGTGAAGTGAGAATAGCGGGAACCCCCTACAATGAGCAGTTCTTC
TRBD1,TRBJ1-1,.,TRBV18,CASSAGQGRAEAFF,TGTGCCAGCTCAGCGGGACAGGGACGGGCTGAAGCTTTCTTT
TRBD1,TRBJ1-1,.,TRBV4-2,CASSDPTGAGTEAFF,TGTGCCAGCAGCGACCCAACAGGGGCAGGCACTGAAGCTTTCTTT
TRBD2,TRBJ2-5,few,TRBV9,CASSATGAGGQETQYF,TGTGCCAGCAGCGCCACTGGAGCGGGAGGGCAAGAGACCCAGTACTTC
TRBD2,TRBJ2-1,.,TRBV29-1,CSGSSGRASYNEQFF,TGCAGCGGGTCTAGCGGGAGGGCCTCCTACAATGAGCAGTTCTTC
.,TRBJ1-6,.,TRBV9,CASSVAAGSDSPLHF,TGTGCCAGCAGCGTAGCGGCAGGGTCGGATTCACCCCTCCACTTT
.,TRBJ2-5,.,TRBV7-6,CASSYTHQETQYF,TGTGCCAGCAGCTATACACACCAAGAGACCCAGTACTTC
.,TRBJ2-7,.,TRBV6-2/TRBV6-3,CASSYSGSYEQYF,TGTGCCAGCAGTTACTCGGGCAGCTACGAGCAGTACTTC
.,TRBJ2-3,.,TRBV4-1,CASSHQKLPSTDTQYF,TGCGCCAGCAGCCATCAAAAACTACCTAGCACAGATACGCAGTATTTT
.,TRBJ1-2,.,TRBV9,CASSPLGQSYGYTF,TGTGCCAGCAGCCCTTTAGGACAGAGCTATGGCTACACCTTC
TRBD1,TRBJ2-5,.,TRBV13,CASSLGRTGQETQYF,TGTGCCAGCAGCTTAGGTAGGACAGGGCAAGAGACCCAGTACTTC
TRBD2,TRBJ2-7,.,TRBV5-1,CASSEGTSGITYEQYF,TGCGCCAGCAGCGAAGGGACTAGCGGGATTACCTACGAGCAGTACTTC
TRBD2,TRBJ2-4,.,TRBV29-1,CSVQREAKNIQYF,TGCAGCGTTCAGCGGGAGGCCAAAAACATTCAGTACTTC
.,TRBJ2-1,.,TRBV21-1,CASSKIRLADSHQTTSYNEQFF,TGTGCCAGCAGCAAAATAAGACTAGCGGACTCCCATCAGACAACCTCCTACAATGAGCAGTTCTTC
.,TRBJ2-2,.,TRBV5-1,CASSTGYTGELFF,TGCGCCAGCAGCACAGGGTACACCGGGGAGCTGTTTTTT
.,TRBJ2-1,.,TRBV28,CASSNSVGGDEQFF,TGTGCCAGCAGTAATTCGGTCGGAGGGGATGAGCAGTTCTTC
.,TRBJ2-1,.,TRBV5-1,CASSSQGNYNEQFF,TGCGCCAGCAGCTCACAGGGTAACTACAATGAGCAGTTCTTC
TRBD1,TRBJ1-2,.,TRBV6-5,CASSYSGTAYGYTF,TGTGCCAGCAGTTACTCGGGGACAGCCTATGGCTACACCTTC
.,TRBJ2-3,.,TRBV30,CAWSPQADTQYF,TGTGCCTGGAGTCCTCAGGCGGATACGCAGTATTTT
.,TRBJ1-1,.,TRBV27,CASSLGQMNTEAFF,TGTGCCAGCAGTTTGGGGCAGATGAACACTGAAGCTTTCTTT
TRBD1,TRBJ2-5,.,TRBV6-1,CASSEWSDRGFGETQYF,TGTGCCAGCAGTGAATGGAGTGACAGGGGATTTGGAGAGACCCAGTACTTC
.,TRBJ2-4,.,TRBV9,CASSPRGVGEAGLAKNIQYF,TGTGCCAGCAGCCCCCGGGGAGTTGGGGAGGCCGGTCTAGCCAAAAACATTCAGTACTTC
.,TRBJ2-3,.,TRBV7-6,CASSSVVRIYTDTQYF,TGTGCCAGCAGCTCGGTCGTCCGCATTTACACAGATACGCAGTATTTT
TRBD1,TRBJ2-7,.,TRBV18,CASSPRTGLPYEQYF,TGTGCCAGCTCACCACGGACAGGGCTTCCCTACGAGCAGTACTTC
TRBD1,TRBJ2-5,.,TRBV11-2,CASSLGGQGETQYF,TGTGCCAGCAGCTTAGGGGGACAGGGCGAGACCCAGTACTTC
.,TRBJ2-3,.,TRBV5-6,CASSNEQESTDTQYF,TGTGCCAGCAGCAACGAGCAGGAAAGCACAGATACGCAGTATTTT
.,TRBJ2-7,.,TRBV7-2,CASSVLAAGIYEQYF,TGTGCCAGCAGCGTGCTGGCGGCCGGGATTTACGAGCAGTACTTC
TRBD2,TRBJ2-7,many,TRBV28,CASTLELAGGTYEQYF,TGTGCCAGCACCTTGGAACTAGCGGGAGGTACCTACGAGCAGTACTTC
.,TRBJ1-1,few,TRBV7-9,CASSLDWTWGNTEAFF,TGTGCCAGCAGCTTAGATTGGACTTGGGGGAACACTGAAGCTTTCTTT
TRBD1,TRBJ1-2,.,TRBV30,CAWSETGSGGGYTF,TGTGCCTGGAGTGAGACAGGGAGTGGTGGTGGCTACACCTTC
TRBD2,TRBJ2-1,many,TRBV5-4,CASSRSGSSSYNEQFF,TGTGCCAGCAGCCGTAGCGGGTCCAGCTCCTACAATGAGCAGTTCTTC
.,TRBJ2-1,.,TRBV7-3,CASSLASDYNEQFF,TGTGCCAGCAGCTTAGCTAGCGACTACAATGAGCAGTTCTTC
.,TRBJ1-1,.,TRBV29-1,CSAAGVVGRRLNTEAFF,TGCAGCGCAGCCGGGGTGGTAGGGCGCCGTTTGAACACTGAAGCTTTCTTT
.,TRBJ1-1,.,TRBV12-3/TRBV12-4,CASNFVQGTEAFF,TGTGCCAGCAACTTCGTACAGGGCACTGAAGCTTTCTTT
TRBD2,TRBJ2-3,once,TRBV4-2,CASSQGGTSGSPDTQYF,TGTGCCAGCAGCCAGGGGGGGACTAGCGGGAGCCCCGATACGCAGTATTTT
.,TRBJ2-1,.,TRBV11-2,CASSLGASEYNEQFF,TGTGCCAGCAGCTTAGGGGCTAGCGAGTACAATGAGCAGTTCTTC
.,TRBJ1-2,.,TRBV12-3/TRBV12-4,CASSNNYGYTF,TGTGCCAGCAGCAATAACTATGGCTACACCTTC
.,TRBJ1-1,few,TRBV18,CASSPQGGASNTEAFF,TGTGCCAGCTCACCACAGGGGGGGGCTTCGAACACTGAAGCTTTCTTT
.,TRBJ1-5,.,TRBV18,CASSLSGRADNQPQHF,TGTGCCAGCTCACTTAGCGGCAGGGCTGACAATCAGCCCCAGCATTTT
.,TRBJ1-1,.,TRBV18,CASSREGKDTEAFF,TGTGCCAGCTCACGGGAGGGGAAAGACACTGAAGCTTTCTTT
.,TRBJ2-7,.,TRBV11-2,CASSSRQDLNEQYF,TGTGCCAGCAGCTCCCGACAGGATTTAAACGAGCAGTACTTC
TRBD1,TRBJ1-5,.,TRBV6-1,CASSVMSGGSNQPQHF,TGTGCCAGCAGTGTGATGTCAGGGGGTAGCAATCAGCCCCAGCATTTT
.,TRBJ1-2,once,TRBV6-5,CASTSRRGHYGYTF,TGTGCCAGCACCTCGAGGCGGGGACACTATGGCTACACCTTC
TRBD1,TRBJ1-1,.,TRBV19,CASRTGALNTEAFF,TGTGCCAGTAGGACAGGGGCTTTGAACACTGAAGCTTTCTTT